The TCR beta chain under discussion was sequenced for a study of identical twins. There were only healthy Caucasians among the donors. A template switching step contributed a universal primer site, while unique molecular identifiers were present in the cDNA. TCRdb used MiXCR to reprocess the 5' RACE reads, holding one entry per CDR3 protein. The sample holds hundreds of thousands of distinct CDR3 sequences, about 9.4% seen once. Regarding the study as a whole: Twin pairs' shared out-of-frame alpha sequences were enriched in low generation probability.

The CDR3 is 17 amino acids. Germline lookup yields CDR1 SGHTA and CDR2 FQGTGA. Trimming cost V 1 base and J 1 base; bases outside gene matches: 9. Worth noting for this clonotype: Its antigen is currently unknown.

This same sample was also taken into another study, of yellow fever vaccine responses in identical twins.

The sequence derives from a woman aged 18-30 years in good health. J is TRBJ2-5 and V is TRBV7-3; 7 bases are a match to TRBD2. The sequenced material came from PBMCs. Written as DNA, the CDR3 is TGTGCCAGCAGCTTAATTGGCGGGGGAAGCGCCCAAGAGACCCAGTACTTC. Its protein is CASSLIGGGSAQETQYF.